Listed below are T cell receptor beta chains from one sample, sequenced in a study of human T cells and chemical hapten exposure. TCRdb processed the RACE reads anew with MiXCR; each CDR3 protein has one entry. The sample has 70,000 to 95,000 distinct CDR3 sequences, about 8.6% seen once. Sample: whole blood. The receptors shown here come from a female donor in good health. Some clones in this sample may be carry-over from other donors' samples. Each CDR3 is given without its conserved first and last residue.

cdr3_aa: AIGDEGALWRNEQF
v_call: TRBV10-3
j_call: TRBJ2-1

cdr3_aa: SVQRGGWDEQF
v_call: TRBV20-1
j_call: TRBJ2-1

cdr3_aa: ASSGDEGQKSTPYIRNTIY
v_call: TRBV7-9
j_call: TRBJ1-3

cdr3_aa: SVARQGTGEQY
v_call: TRBV29-1
j_call: TRBJ2-7

cdr3_aa: ASSISTVSTDTQY
v_call: TRBV19
j_call: TRBJ2-3

cdr3_aa: AWTRRPGARSPLH
v_call: TRBV30
j_call: TRBJ1-6

cdr3_aa: ASSQRGGETQY
v_call: TRBV3-1
j_call: TRBJ2-5

cdr3_aa: SARERGLRAYNEQF
v_call: TRBV20-1
j_call: TRBJ2-1

cdr3_aa: ASSFLGRIRGAF
v_call: TRBV12-3/TRBV12-4
j_call: TRBJ1-1

cdr3_aa: ASSQLTSGVTDTQY
v_call: TRBV4-2
j_call: TRBJ2-3

cdr3_aa: ASSLPQGEAF
v_call: TRBV7-9
j_call: TRBJ1-1

cdr3_aa: ASSQDLAADTQY
v_call: TRBV4-3
j_call: TRBJ2-3

cdr3_aa: ASSYSGREEGSGANVLT
v_call: TRBV6-6
j_call: TRBJ2-6

cdr3_aa: ASSLGHSTQY
v_call: TRBV12-3/TRBV12-4
j_call: TRBJ2-3

cdr3_aa: ASRGDREFTDTQY
v_call: TRBV21-1
j_call: TRBJ2-3

cdr3_aa: AISQTGSNQPQH
v_call: TRBV10-3
j_call: TRBJ1-5

cdr3_aa: ASSQSRQPNRTYEQY
v_call: TRBV23-1
j_call: TRBJ2-7

cdr3_aa: ASHRGVSNTEAF
v_call: TRBV6-5
j_call: TRBJ1-1

cdr3_aa: ASSLREGTEAF
v_call: TRBV12-3/TRBV12-4
j_call: TRBJ1-1

cdr3_aa: ASRTGYQPQH
v_call: TRBV6-5
j_call: TRBJ1-5